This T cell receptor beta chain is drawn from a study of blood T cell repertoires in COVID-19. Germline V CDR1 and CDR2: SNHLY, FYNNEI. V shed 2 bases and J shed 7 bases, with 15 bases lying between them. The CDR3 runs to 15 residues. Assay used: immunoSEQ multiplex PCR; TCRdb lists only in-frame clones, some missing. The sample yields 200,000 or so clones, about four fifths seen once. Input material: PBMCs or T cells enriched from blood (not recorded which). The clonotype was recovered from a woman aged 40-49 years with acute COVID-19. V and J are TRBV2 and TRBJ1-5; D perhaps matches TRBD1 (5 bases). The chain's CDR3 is CASSESWGVGQPQHF. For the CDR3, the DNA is TGTGCCAGCAGTGAAAGTTGGGGGGTGGGACAGCCCCAGCATTTT.